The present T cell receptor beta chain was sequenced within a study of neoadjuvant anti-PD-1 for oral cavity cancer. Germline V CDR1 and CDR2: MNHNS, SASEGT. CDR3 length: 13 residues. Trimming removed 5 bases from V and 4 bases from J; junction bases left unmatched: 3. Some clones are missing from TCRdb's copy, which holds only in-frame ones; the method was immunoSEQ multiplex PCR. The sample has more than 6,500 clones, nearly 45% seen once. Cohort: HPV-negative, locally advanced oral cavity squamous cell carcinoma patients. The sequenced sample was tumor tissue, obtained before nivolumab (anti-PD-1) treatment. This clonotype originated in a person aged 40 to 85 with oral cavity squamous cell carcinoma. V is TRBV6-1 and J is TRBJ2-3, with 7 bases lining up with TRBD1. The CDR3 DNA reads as TGTGCCAGCAGTAACACAGGGGCAGATACGCAGTATTTT. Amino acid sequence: CASSNTGADTQYF.